Shown below are 14 T cell receptor beta chains from a single sample sequenced in a study of early T cells in non-severe SARS-CoV-2 infection. TCRdb reprocessed the 5' RACE reads via MiXCR and lists one record per CDR3 protein. The sample has approximately 81,000 distinct CDR3 sequences, over 13% seen once. Sequenced material: whole blood. The source of these receptors is an adult who was a healthcare worker with PCR-confirmed SARS-CoV-2 infection or an uninfected control (not recorded which).

The rearrangement links TRBV7-8 to TRBJ2-7; D gene unclear. Trimming left V 5 bases short and J 7 bases short, with 12 bases between. Germline V gene data show CDR1 as SGHVS and CDR2 as FQNEAQ. The CDR3 sequence is 12 residues long. The CDR3 nucleotides are TGTGCCAGCAGCCCTCAGGCCAGGGAGCAGTACTTC. Its protein is CASSPQAREQYF.

This clonotype came up many times. This chain links TRBV7-2 with TRBJ2-3; D is undetermined. Looked up from germline, CDR1 is SGHTA and CDR2 is FQGNSA. This CDR3 is 14 amino acids long. V lost 3 bases to trimming and J lost 0 bases, with 7 bases between them. Here the CDR3 DNA reads TGTGCCAGCAGCTTTGGTTACAGCACAGATACGCAGTATTTT. Translation gives CASSFGYSTDTQYF.

In its sample, this clonotype was seen a few times. The chain is built from TRBV7-2 and TRBJ2-1; 7 nucleotides align to TRBD1. CDR3 size: 13 residues. The germline V gene has CDR1 SGHTA and CDR2 FQGNSA. With 5 bases clipped from V and 12 bases from J, the junction kept 10 bases outside the gene matches. The CDR3: CASSAGQVQWQFF. The CDR3 nucleotides are TGTGCCAGCAGCGCAGGACAGGTCCAGTGGCAGTTCTTC.

This clonotype was counted only a few times. The chain uses TRBV28 and TRBJ2-7, with a tentative D call TRBD2 (6 bases). With 5 bases removed from V and 3 bases from J, the gap between germline ends came to 11 bases. The CDR3 spans 13 residues. Per germline, CDR1 MDHEN and CDR2 SYDVKM. The CDR3 loop is CASSGVAVYEQYF. CDR3 nucleotides: TGTGCCAGCAGTGGAGTAGCGGTCTACGAGCAGTACTTC.

This clonotype was observed many times. V and J are TRBV11-2 and TRBJ2-7; no firm D call. In germline, CDR1 is SGHAT, CDR2 FQNNGV. Trimming shortened V by 5 bases and J by 3 bases, and 14 bases separated the two germline ends. The CDR3 is 14 amino acids. Here the CDR3 DNA reads TGTGCCAGCAGCACGATCCGACTTGACTACGAGCAGTACTTC. This translates into CASSTIRLDYEQYF.

CDR3 loop: CASSYRGGTDWRFYGYTF. CDR3 coding DNA: TGTGCCAGCAGTTACCGGGGGGGCACGGATTGGCGATTCTATGGCTACACCTTC. The V and J genes are TRBV6-5 and TRBJ1-2, with D possibly being TRBD1 (6 bases). V was trimmed by 2 bases and J by 4 bases, leaving 23 bases between them. Germline assignment: CDR1 MNHEY and CDR2 SVGAGI. The CDR3 has 18 residues.

This clonotype was observed a handful of times. The chain employs TRBV19 and TRBJ1-3; D is ambiguous. The ends were cut back, 7 bases at V and 0 bases at J, with 25 bases in the middle. Germline V CDR1 and CDR2: LNHDA, SQIVND (reference sequence). This CDR3 is built from 19 residues. The CDR3 reads CASNRIYHSGGDSGNTIYF. In DNA, the CDR3 is TGTGCCAGTAACCGTATATACCACAGTGGAGGTGACTCTGGAAACACCATATATTTT.

This clonotype has only a few counts. The J gene is TRBJ1-6, the V gene TRBV30; a weak D match, TRBD1 (5 bases). This CDR3 contains 14 residues. V lost 1 base, J lost 4 bases, and 8 bases lay in between. Germline V gene lookup returns CDR1 GTSNPN and CDR2 SVGIG (reference sequence). Written as DNA, the CDR3 is TGTGCCTGGAGTGCGACAGCATATAATTCACCCCTCCACTTT. Residues: CAWSATAYNSPLHF. The variable domain in full, completed from reference TRBV30 and TRBJ1-6, reads SQTIHQWPATLVQPVGSPLSLECTVEGTSNPNLYWYRQAAGRGLQLLFYSVGIGQISSEVPQNLSASRPQDRQFILSSKKLLLSDSGFYLCAWSATAYNSPLHFGNGTRLTVT.

This clonotype was seen ten or more times. The rearrangement joins TRBV11-2 to TRBJ2-5; unclear D gene. The germline gives CDR1 SGHAT, CDR2 FQNNGV. V was pared by 5 bases and J by 2 bases, with 3 bases between. This CDR3 has 11 residues. The CDR3 nucleotides read TGTGCCAGCAGCACACAAGAGACCCAGTACTTC. Its translation: CASSTQETQYF.

The chain recombines TRBV30 with TRBJ2-3; TRBD2 aligns across 8 bases. The CDR3 is 14 residues long. Germline assignment: CDR1 GTSNPN and CDR2 SVGIG (reference sequence). Trimming took 4 bases from V and 6 from J; bases not matched to a gene: 9. The CDR3 DNA sequence: TGTGCCTGGACGCGAGCGGGAGTGCTCGATACGCAGTATTTT. It is translated as CAWTRAGVLDTQYF.

This clonotype has at least ten counts. The V call is TRBV7-9, the J call TRBJ2-7; the match to TRBD2 covers 8 bases. After removal of 5 bases from V and 2 bases from J, the junction contained 2 bases not matched to a gene. This CDR3 comprises 13 residues. Germline V lookup: CDR1 SEHNR, CDR2 FQNEAQ (reference sequence). The CDR3 DNA sequence: TGTGCCAGCAGCCCCGGGGGGGCCTACGAGCAGTACTTC. Translated: CASSPGGAYEQYF.

This clonotype was seen a handful of times. V is TRBV14 and J is TRBJ2-1, with 8 bases aligning to TRBD1. Germline V gives CDR1 SGHDN, CDR2 FVKESK. The ends lost 4 bases at V and 3 bases at J; junction bases unmatched: 5. This CDR3 spans 15 amino acids. The CDR3 sequence: CASSPRDRSYNEQFF. In DNA form, the CDR3 reads TGTGCCAGCAGCCCCCGGGACAGGAGCTACAATGAGCAGTTCTTC. Full variable domain (remainder filled in from reference TRBV14 and TRBJ2-1): EAGVTQFPSHSVIEKGQTVTLRCDPISGHDNLYWYRRVMGKEIKFLLHFVKESKQDESGMPNNRFLAERTGGTYSTLKVQPAELEDSGVYFCASSPRDRSYNEQFFGPGTRLTVL.

In its sample, this clonotype was seen many times. This chain uses TRBV7-2 with TRBJ1-5; unclear D gene. The germline CDR1 and CDR2 sequences are SGHTA and FQGNSA. The CDR3 spans 13 residues. The V gene lost 4 bases and the J gene lost 7 bases, with 11 bases spanning the gap. In nucleotides, the CDR3 is TGTGCCAGCAGCTCTCGGGGAGACCAGCCCCAGCATTTT. Translating it yields CASSSRGDQPQHF.

This chain joins TRBV7-9 and TRBJ1-4; TRBD1 might be the D (5 bases). CDR1 is SEHNR, CDR2 FQNEAQ, per germline (reference sequence). The CDR3 covers 16 residues. The V gene lost 5 bases and the J gene lost 3 bases, with 16 bases spanning the gap. The CDR3 nucleotides are TGTGCCAGCAGCCCTAGCACGCAGGGACCTAATGAAAAACTGTTTTTT. It translates to CASSPSTQGPNEKLFF.